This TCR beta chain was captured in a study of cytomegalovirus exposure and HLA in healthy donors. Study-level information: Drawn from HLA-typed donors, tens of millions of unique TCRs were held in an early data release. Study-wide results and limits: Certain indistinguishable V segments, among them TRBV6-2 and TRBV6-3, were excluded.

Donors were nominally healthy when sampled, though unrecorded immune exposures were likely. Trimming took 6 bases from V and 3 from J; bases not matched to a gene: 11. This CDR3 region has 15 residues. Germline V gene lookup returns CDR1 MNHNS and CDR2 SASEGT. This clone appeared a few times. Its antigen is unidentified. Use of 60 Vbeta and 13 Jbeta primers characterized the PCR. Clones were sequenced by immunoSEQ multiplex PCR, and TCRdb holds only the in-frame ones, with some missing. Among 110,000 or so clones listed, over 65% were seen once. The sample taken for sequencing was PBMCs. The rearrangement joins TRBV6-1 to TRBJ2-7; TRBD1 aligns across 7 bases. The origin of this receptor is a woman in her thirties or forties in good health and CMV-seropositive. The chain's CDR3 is CASRGTDRFLYEQYF. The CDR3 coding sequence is TGTGCCAGCAGGGGAACGGACAGGTTTCTCTACGAGCAGTACTTC.